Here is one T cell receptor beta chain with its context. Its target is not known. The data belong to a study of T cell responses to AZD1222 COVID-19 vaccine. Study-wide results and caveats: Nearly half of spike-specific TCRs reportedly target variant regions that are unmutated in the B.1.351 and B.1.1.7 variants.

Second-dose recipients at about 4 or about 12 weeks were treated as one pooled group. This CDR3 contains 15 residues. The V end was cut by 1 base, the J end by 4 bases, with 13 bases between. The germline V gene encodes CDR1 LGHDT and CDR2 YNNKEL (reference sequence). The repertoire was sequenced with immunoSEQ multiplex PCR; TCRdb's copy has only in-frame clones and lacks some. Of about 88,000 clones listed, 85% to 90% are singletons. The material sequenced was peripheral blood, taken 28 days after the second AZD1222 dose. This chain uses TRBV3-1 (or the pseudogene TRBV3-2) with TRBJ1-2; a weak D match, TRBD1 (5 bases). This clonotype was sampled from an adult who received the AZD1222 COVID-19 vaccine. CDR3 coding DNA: TGTGCCAGCAGCCAAGCCTCAGGGAGCGGCTATGGCTACACCTTC. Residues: CASSQASGSGYGYTF.